This T cell receptor beta chain was profiled in a study of Graves' ophthalmopathy and Graves' hyperthyroidism. Turning to the study itself: Cases classed as stable hyperthyroidism had no ophthalmopathy within 18 months of follow-up.

Beta-chain TCR CDR3 regions were amplified from RNA transcripts. Second-round multiplex PCR came after first-round RT-PCR with HTBI primers. One entry per CDR3 protein results from TCRdb running MiXCR on the multiplex PCR reads. The sample holds roughly 1.1 million distinct CDR3 sequences, 35% to 40% seen once. This CDR3 region has 20 residues. Germline CDR1 is SGHRS and CDR2 is YFSETQ. J lost 3 bases, V lost 0 bases, and 19 bases had no gene match. This clonotype was recorded a few times. This TCR was recovered from an adult man with Graves' hyperthyroidism. Material: peripheral blood or thyroid tissue (not recorded which). The chain combines TRBV5-1 with TRBJ2-5; 8 nucleotides align to TRBD1. For the CDR3, the DNA is TGCGCCAGCAGCTTGGCTCGGGACAGGATAAATCGGCCAGCTGAAGAGACCCAGTACTTC. This translates into CASSLARDRINRPAEETQYF.